One sample yielded the 21 T cell receptor beta chains listed below, sequenced in a study of T cell repertoires and HLA-DP antigens. Here immunoSEQ multiplex PCR was the method, and the copy in TCRdb shows in-frame clones only, minus some. The data hold around 90,000 clones, with 86% observed a single time. Their target antigens are unknown. Sequencing used CD4+ T cells from PBMCs. These TCRs come from a man aged 45-60 years in good health and CMV-seronegative.

This chain connects TRBV18 to TRBJ2-7; 10 bases line up with TRBD2. V shed 4 bases and J 1 base; nucleotides not matched to a gene: 4. The germline CDR1 and CDR2 sequences are KGHSH and LQKENI. The CDR3 length is 15 residues. In DNA, the CDR3 is TGTGCCAGCTCACAAAAACTAGCGGGATCCTACGAGCAGTACTTC. Its protein is CASSQKLAGSYEQYF. Full variable domain (missing parts from reference TRBV18 and TRBJ2-7): NAGVMQNPRHLVRRRGQEARLRCSPMKGHSHVYWYRQLPEEGLKFMVYLQKENIIDESGMPKERFSAEFPKEGPSILRIQQVVRGDSAAYFCASSQKLAGSYEQYFGPGTRLTVT.

The V and J genes are TRBV11-2 and TRBJ2-7, with D possibly TRBD1 on 6 matching bases. This CDR3 contains 14 residues. Germline values: CDR1 SGHAT, CDR2 FQNNGV. The germline V and J ends were trimmed by 5 bases and 7 bases, with 18 bases remaining between them. The CDR3 loop reads CASSPIQGRGEQYF. The DNA for the CDR3 is TGTGCCAGCAGCCCCATACAGGGAAGGGGAGAGCAGTACTTC.

This sequence joins TRBV5-1 and TRBJ2-1; TRBD1 matches at 10 bases. V shed 2 bases and J 8 bases; nucleotides not matched to a gene: 7. The CDR3 has 15 amino acids. Germline CDR1 and CDR2: SGHRS and YFSETQ. CDR3 protein: CASSLVGQGYDEQFF. DNA of the CDR3: TGCGCCAGCAGCTTAGTGGGACAGGGGTACGATGAGCAGTTCTTC.

A few counts support this clone. This chain links TRBV19 with TRBJ1-3, with D hard to call. This CDR3 is 13 amino acids long. The germline CDR1 and CDR2 sequences are LNHDA and SQIVND (reference sequence). Deletions cut 6 bases from V and 2 bases from J, with 8 bases between. In DNA, the CDR3 is TGTGCCAGTAGAGACGGCGCTGGAAACACCATATATTTT. It encodes CASRDGAGNTIYF.

V and J are TRBV12-5 and TRBJ2-3; 8 bases are shared with TRBD1. CDR3 size: 14 residues. The germline CDR1 and CDR2 sequences are LGHNT and FRNRAP. The J segment lost 8 bases and the V segment lost 4 bases, leaving 8 bases of the junction unmatched. The CDR3 nucleotides read TGTGCTAGTGGTTCGGGACAGGCCCCCGGTACGCAGTATTTT. This sequence encodes CASGSGQAPGTQYF.

The CDR3 region is CASSLRALGTGELFF. The CDR3 DNA sequence: TGTGCCAGCAGCTTGAGGGCGCTTGGAACCGGGGAGCTGTTTTTT. The chain links TRBV7-9 to TRBJ2-2; D possibly corresponds to TRBD2 (5 bases). The CDR3 consists of 15 residues. Trimming left V 3 bases short and J 5 bases short, with 13 bases between. From germline, CDR1 is SEHNR and CDR2 FQNEAQ (reference sequence).

The chain couples TRBV18 to TRBJ2-7; 8 positions match TRBD2. Germline V CDR1 and CDR2: KGHSH, LQKENI. Trimming removed 3 bases from V and 1 base from J; junction bases left unmatched: 8. This CDR3 comprises 16 residues. The CDR3 loop is CASSPSAAGGSYEQYF. In DNA, the CDR3 is TGTGCCAGCTCACCGTCTGCTGCGGGAGGATCCTACGAGCAGTACTTC.

The chain combines TRBV11-2 with TRBJ2-1; D is undetermined. V lost 5 bases to trimming and J lost 10 bases, with 9 bases between them. The CDR3 consists of 11 residues. Looked up from germline, CDR1 is SGHAT and CDR2 is FQNNGV. The CDR3 sequence is CASSPRQEQFF. In nucleotides, the CDR3 is TGTGCCAGCAGCCCCCGCCAGGAGCAGTTCTTC.

This clone was found once. The chain recombines TRBV7-2 with TRBJ2-5; the match to TRBD2 covers 11 bases. This CDR3 comprises 16 residues. Germline values: CDR1 SGHTA, CDR2 FQGNSA. With 1 base clipped from V and 5 bases from J, the junction kept 6 bases outside the gene matches. The CDR3 loop is CASSLEIAGGQETQYF. The CDR3, as DNA: TGTGCCAGCAGCTTAGAGATAGCGGGGGGGCAGGAGACCCAGTACTTC.

The rearrangement joins TRBV6-6 to TRBJ1-3; a possible D gene is TRBD1 (6 bases). The CDR3 is 15 residues long. Germline V gene lookup returns CDR1 MNHNY and CDR2 SVGAGI (reference sequence). V was trimmed by 2 bases and J by 2 bases, leaving 10 bases between them. CDR3 region: CASSYPTGTGNTIYF. CDR3 bases: TGTGCCAGCAGTTACCCTACAGGGACTGGAAACACCATATATTTT.

The rearrangement joins TRBV5-4 to TRBJ2-1; 12 positions agree with TRBD2. This CDR3 comprises 15 residues. With 3 bases clipped from V and 7 bases from J, the junction kept 5 bases outside the gene matches. Germline V gene lookup returns CDR1 SGHNT and CDR2 YYREEE (reference sequence). The CDR3 DNA follows: TGTGCCAGCAGCTGGACTAGCGGGACTTGGAATGAGCAGTTCTTC. It is translated as CASSWTSGTWNEQFF.

About this clone: Other DNA sequences of this sample code for an identical CDR3. The V gene is TRBV7-2, the J gene TRBJ2-7; 8 nucleotides align to TRBD1. CDR3 length: 14 amino acids. J gave up 3 bases and V 1 base, and 2 bases lay outside the gene matches. Looked up from germline, CDR1 is SGHTA and CDR2 is FQGNSA. CDR3 protein: CASSLVGTGYEQYF. CDR3 bases: TGTGCCAGCAGCTTAGTCGGGACAGGCTACGAGCAGTACTTC.

The V gene is TRBV27, the J gene TRBJ2-3, with D perhaps TRBD1 (6 bases). The CDR3 runs to 15 residues. V was trimmed by 7 bases and J by 2 bases, leaving 16 bases between them. Germline values: CDR1 MNHEY, CDR2 SMNVEV (reference sequence). The CDR3 loop is CASKLPGTSTDTQYF. DNA for the CDR3: TGTGCCAGCAAATTGCCCGGGACATCCACAGATACGCAGTATTTT.

The V gene is TRBV28, the J gene TRBJ1-2; no reliable D call. Trimming left V 3 bases short and J 4 bases short, with 6 bases between. The CDR3 totals 12 residues. CDR1 and CDR2 (germline): MDHEN, SYDVKM. The CDR3: CASSLSAYGYTF. The CDR3 bases are TGTGCCAGCAGTTTGAGCGCCTATGGCTACACCTTC.

There are a few counts of this clone. The rearrangement links TRBV28 to TRBJ2-1; 10 bases map to TRBD2. Germline trimming cut 1 base from V and 8 bases from J; bases unmatched to any gene: 5. Looked up from germline, CDR1 is MDHEN and CDR2 is SYDVKM. This CDR3 has 15 amino acids. This chain's CDR3 is CASSLSLAGGYEQFF. As DNA, the CDR3 is TGTGCCAGCAGTTTATCCTTAGCGGGGGGCTATGAGCAGTTCTTC.

This clone was picked up one time. The V gene is TRBV5-4, the J gene TRBJ2-6; perhaps TRBD2 as D (6 bases). The CDR3 loop spans 16 amino acids. The germline V and J ends were trimmed by 4 bases and 0 bases, with 11 bases remaining between them. CDR1 and CDR2 from the germline V gene are SGHNT and YYREEE (reference sequence). The CDR3 reads CASSVGGPSGANVLTF. As DNA, the CDR3 is TGTGCCAGCAGCGTCGGGGGTCCCTCTGGGGCCAACGTCCTGACTTTC.

CDR3 amino acids: CASGLGRGGFGTGELFF. The CDR3, as DNA: TGTGCTAGTGGTTTAGGCCGGGGGGGCTTCGGTACCGGGGAGCTGTTTTTT. This chain links TRBV12-5 with TRBJ2-2, with TRBD2 matching 8 bases. Germline loops: CDR1 LGHNT, CDR2 FRNRAP. V was pared by 3 bases and J by 5 bases, with 11 bases of the junction left unmatched. The CDR3 consists of 17 residues. The whole variable domain, filled in from reference TRBV12-5 and TRBJ2-2, reads DARVTQTPRHKVTEMGQEVTMRCQPILGHNTVFWYRQTMMQGLELLAYFRNRAPLDDSGMPKDRFSAEMPDATLATLKIQPSEPRDSAVYFCASGLGRGGFGTGELFFGEGSRLTVL.

V is TRBV28 and J is TRBJ2-2; 10 positions match TRBD2. V trimming: 5 bases; J trimming: 5 bases; junction bases outside the gene matches: 8. Germline CDR1 MDHEN, CDR2 SYDVKM. The CDR3 is 16 amino acids. For the CDR3, the DNA is TGTGCCAGCAGTGCGCTAGCGGGAGTAAGGACCGGGGAGCTGTTTTTT. Encoded protein: CASSALAGVRTGELFF. The full variable domain, its missing parts supplied by reference TRBV28 and TRBJ2-2, is DVKVTQSSRYLVKRTGEKVFLECVQDMDHENMFWYRQDPGLGLRLIYFSYDVKMKEKGDIPEGYSVSREKKERFSLILESASTNQTSMYLCASSALAGVRTGELFFGEGSRLTVL.

V and J are TRBV7-6 and TRBJ2-7; possibly TRBD2 for D (7 bases). The CDR3 sequence is 13 residues long. The V end was cut by 6 bases, the J end by 6 bases, with 15 bases between. Looked up from germline, CDR1 is SGHVS and CDR2 is FNYEAQ. The CDR3 DNA reads TGTGCCAGCAGAATTAGTGGGGGGGCCGAGCAGTACTTC. Protein product: CASRISGGAEQYF.

The chain is built from TRBV6-6 and TRBJ2-1, with 10 bases matching TRBD2. V lost 8 bases to trimming and J lost 7 bases; unmatched junction nucleotides: 8. CDR3 length: 14 residues. Germline CDR1 reads MNHNY; CDR2 reads SVGAGI (reference sequence). In DNA, the CDR3 is TGTGCCAGCGGACCAAGCGGGAGGGGGAATGAGCAGTTCTTC. This encodes CASGPSGRGNEQFF.

This chain joins TRBV7-3 and TRBJ2-2; 10 bases match TRBD2. Losses at the gene ends were 5 bases for V and 6 bases for J; bases not matched to a gene: 9. CDR1 and CDR2 from the germline V gene are SGHTA and FQGTGA. The CDR3 contains 16 residues. CDR3 sequence (DNA): TGTGCCAGCAGCCCCAAAGCGGGGGGGCTTTCCGGGGAGCTGTTTTTT. Protein: CASSPKAGGLSGELFF. The full variable domain, its missing parts supplied by reference TRBV7-3 and TRBJ2-2, is GAGVSQTPSNKVTEKGKYVELRCDPISGHTALYWYRQSLGQGPEFLIYFQGTGAADDSGLPNDRFFAVRPEGSVSTLKIQRTERGDSAVYLCASSPKAGGLSGELFFGEGSRLTVL.